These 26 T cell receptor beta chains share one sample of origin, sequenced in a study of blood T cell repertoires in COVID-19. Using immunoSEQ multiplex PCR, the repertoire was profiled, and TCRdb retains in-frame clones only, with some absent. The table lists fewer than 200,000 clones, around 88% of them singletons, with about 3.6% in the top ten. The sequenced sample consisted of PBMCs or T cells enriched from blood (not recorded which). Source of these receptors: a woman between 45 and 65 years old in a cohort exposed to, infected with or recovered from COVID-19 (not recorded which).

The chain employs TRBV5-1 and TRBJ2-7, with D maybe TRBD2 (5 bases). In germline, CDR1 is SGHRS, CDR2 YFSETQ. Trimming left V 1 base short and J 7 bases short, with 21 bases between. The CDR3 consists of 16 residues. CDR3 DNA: TGCGCCAGCAGCTTGTACGCCGCGACCCTGACGGGGGAGCAGTACTTC. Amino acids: CASSLYAATLTGEQYF. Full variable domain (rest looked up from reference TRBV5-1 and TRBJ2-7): KAGVTQTPRYLIKTRGQQVTLSCSPISGHRSVSWYQQTPGQGLQFLFEYFSETQRNKGNFPGRFSGRQFSNSRSEMNVSTLELGDSALYLCASSLYAATLTGEQYFGPGTRLTVT.

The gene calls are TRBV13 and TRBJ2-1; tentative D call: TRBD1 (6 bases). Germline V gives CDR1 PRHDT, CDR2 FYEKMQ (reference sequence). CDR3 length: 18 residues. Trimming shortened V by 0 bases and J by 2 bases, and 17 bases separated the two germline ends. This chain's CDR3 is CASSLGLVGAGTYNEQFF. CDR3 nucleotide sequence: TGTGCCAGCAGCTTAGGCCTAGTGGGGGCAGGGACCTACAATGAGCAGTTCTTC.

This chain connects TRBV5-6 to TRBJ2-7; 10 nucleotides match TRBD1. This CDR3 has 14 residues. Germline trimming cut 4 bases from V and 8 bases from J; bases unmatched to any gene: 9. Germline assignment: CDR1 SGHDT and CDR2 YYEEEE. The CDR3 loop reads CASSQGQGFRKQYF. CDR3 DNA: TGTGCCAGCAGCCAGGGACAGGGGTTTAGAAAGCAGTACTTC. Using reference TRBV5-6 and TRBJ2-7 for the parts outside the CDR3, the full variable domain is DAGVTQSPTHLIKTRGQQVTLRCSPKSGHDTVSWYQQALGQGPQFIFQYYEEEERQRGNFPDRFSGHQFPNYSSELNVNALLLGDSALYLCASSQGQGFRKQYFGPGTRLTVT.

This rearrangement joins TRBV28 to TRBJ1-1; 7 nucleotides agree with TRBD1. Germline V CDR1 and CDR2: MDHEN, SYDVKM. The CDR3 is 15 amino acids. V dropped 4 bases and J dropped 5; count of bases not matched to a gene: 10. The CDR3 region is CASSSTGTVDTEAFF. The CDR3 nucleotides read TGTGCCAGCAGTTCGACCGGGACAGTGGATACTGAAGCTTTCTTT.

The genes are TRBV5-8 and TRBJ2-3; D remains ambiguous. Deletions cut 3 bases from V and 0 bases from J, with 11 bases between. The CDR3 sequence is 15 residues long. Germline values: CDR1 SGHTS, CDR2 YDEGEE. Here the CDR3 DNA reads TGTGCCAGCAGCTGGAGACCCACTAGCACAGATACGCAGTATTTT. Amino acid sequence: CASSWRPTSTDTQYF.

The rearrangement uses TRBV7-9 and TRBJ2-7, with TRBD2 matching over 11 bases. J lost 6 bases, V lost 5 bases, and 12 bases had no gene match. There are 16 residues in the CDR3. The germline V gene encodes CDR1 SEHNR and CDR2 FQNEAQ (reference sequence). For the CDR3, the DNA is TGTGCCAGCAGCATGTACGGGACTAGCGGAGGGGGCGAGCAGTACTTC. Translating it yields CASSMYGTSGGGEQYF.

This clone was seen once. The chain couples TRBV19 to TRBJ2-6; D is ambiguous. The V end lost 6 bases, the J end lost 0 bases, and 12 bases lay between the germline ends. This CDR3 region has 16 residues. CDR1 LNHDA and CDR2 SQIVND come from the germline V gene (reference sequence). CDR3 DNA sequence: TGTGCCAGTAGCATGGGCCTGGTCTCTGGGGCCAACGTCCTGACTTTC. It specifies CASSMGLVSGANVLTF.

The DNA of the CDR3 is TGTGCCAGCAGCTTATGGACAGGGATAAGCTCTGGGGCCAACGTCCTGACTTTC. It encodes CASSLWTGISSGANVLTF. This rearrangement joins TRBV7-9 to TRBJ2-6; the match to TRBD1 covers 8 bases. Trimming took 2 bases from V and 0 from J; bases not matched to a gene: 6. CDR3 length: 18 residues. Germline V gives CDR1 SEHNR, CDR2 FQNEAQ (reference sequence).

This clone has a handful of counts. CDR3 in DNA: TGTGCCAGCGAGGTTTACACCGGGGAGCTGTTTTTT. As protein: CASEVYTGELFF. The genes are TRBV6-5 and TRBJ2-2; D unclear. With 8 bases removed from V and 3 bases from J, the gap between germline ends came to 7 bases. Germline CDR1 reads MNHEY; CDR2 reads SVGAGI. The CDR3 is 12 amino acids.

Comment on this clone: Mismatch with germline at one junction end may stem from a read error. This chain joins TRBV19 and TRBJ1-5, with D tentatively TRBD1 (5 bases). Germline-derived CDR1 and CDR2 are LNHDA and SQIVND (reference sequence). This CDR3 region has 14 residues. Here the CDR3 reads CASSLDSYNQPQHF. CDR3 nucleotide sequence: TGTGCCAGTAGTCTAGACAGTTACAATCAGCCCCAGCATTTT.

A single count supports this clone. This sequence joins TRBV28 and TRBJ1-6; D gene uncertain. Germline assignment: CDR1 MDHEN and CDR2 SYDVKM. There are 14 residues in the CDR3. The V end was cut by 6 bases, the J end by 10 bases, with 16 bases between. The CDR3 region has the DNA TGTGCCAGCAGAACACGGGAGGGAAGGTCACCCCTCCACTTT. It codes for CASRTREGRSPLHF.

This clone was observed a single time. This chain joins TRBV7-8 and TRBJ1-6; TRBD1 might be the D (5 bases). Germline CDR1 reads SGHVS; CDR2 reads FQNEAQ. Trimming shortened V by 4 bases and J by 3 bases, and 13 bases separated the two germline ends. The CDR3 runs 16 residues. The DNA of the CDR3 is TGTGCCAGCAGCTCCGTATCAGGGATCTATAATTCACCCCTCCACTTT. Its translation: CASSSVSGIYNSPLHF.

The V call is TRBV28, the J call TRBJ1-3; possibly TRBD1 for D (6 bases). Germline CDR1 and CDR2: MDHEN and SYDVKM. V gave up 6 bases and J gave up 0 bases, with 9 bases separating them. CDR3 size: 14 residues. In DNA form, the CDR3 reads TGTGCCAGCAGGAACAGGGTCTCTGGAAACACCATATATTTT. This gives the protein CASRNRVSGNTIYF.

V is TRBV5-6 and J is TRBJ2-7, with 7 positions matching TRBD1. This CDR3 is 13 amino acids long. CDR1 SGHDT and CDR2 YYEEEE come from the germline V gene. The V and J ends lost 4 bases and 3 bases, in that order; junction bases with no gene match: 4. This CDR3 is CASSGGQSYEQYF. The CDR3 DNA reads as TGTGCCAGCAGCGGGGGACAGAGCTACGAGCAGTACTTC.

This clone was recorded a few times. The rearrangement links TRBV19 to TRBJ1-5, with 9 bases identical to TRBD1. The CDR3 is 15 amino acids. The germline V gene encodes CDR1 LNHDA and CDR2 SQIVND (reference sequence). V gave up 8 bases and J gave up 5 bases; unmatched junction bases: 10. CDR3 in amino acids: CASDSSGQGYQPQHF. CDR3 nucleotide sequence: TGTGCCAGTGATTCTTCGGGACAGGGTTATCAGCCCCAGCATTTT.

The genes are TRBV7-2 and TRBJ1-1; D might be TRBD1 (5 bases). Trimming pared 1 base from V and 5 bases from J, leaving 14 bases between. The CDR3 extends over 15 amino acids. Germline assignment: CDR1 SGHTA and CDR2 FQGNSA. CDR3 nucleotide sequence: TGTGCCAGCAGCTTAGTTCAGGGTGGAAAAACTGAAGCTTTCTTT. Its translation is CASSLVQGGKTEAFF. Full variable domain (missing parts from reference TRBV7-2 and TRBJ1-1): GAGVSQSPSNKVTEKGKDVELRCDPISGHTALYWYRQSLGQGLEFLIYFQGNSAPDKSGLPSDRFSAERTGGSVSTLTIQRTQQEDSAVYLCASSLVQGGKTEAFFGQGTRLTVV.

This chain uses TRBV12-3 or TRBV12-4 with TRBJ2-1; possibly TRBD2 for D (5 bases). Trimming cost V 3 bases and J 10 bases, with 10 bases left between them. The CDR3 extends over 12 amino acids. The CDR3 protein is CASSLRGLEQFF. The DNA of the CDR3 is TGTGCCAGCAGTTTGAGAGGGCTCGAGCAGTTCTTC.

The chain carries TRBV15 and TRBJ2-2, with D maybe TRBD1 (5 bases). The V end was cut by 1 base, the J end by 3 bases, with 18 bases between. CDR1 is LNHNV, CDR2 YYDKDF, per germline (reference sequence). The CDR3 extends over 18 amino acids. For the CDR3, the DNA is TGTGCCACCAGCAGAGGAAGGACAATCTCATCGGACACCGGGGAGCTGTTTTTT. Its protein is CATSRGRTISSDTGELFF. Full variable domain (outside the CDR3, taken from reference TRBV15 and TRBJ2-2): DAMVIQNPRYQVTQFGKPVTLSCSQTLNHNVMYWYQQKSSQAPKLLFHYYDKDFNNEADTPDNFQSRRPNTSFCFLDIRSPGLGDTAMYLCATSRGRTISSDTGELFFGEGSRLTVL.

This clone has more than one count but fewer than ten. The CDR3: CASSPGAGVDEQYF. For the CDR3, the DNA is TGTGCCAGCTCACCAGGGGCTGGGGTCGACGAGCAGTACTTC. The genes are TRBV18 and TRBJ2-7, with D possibly being TRBD1 (5 bases). The CDR3 consists of 14 residues. V lost 2 bases and J 5 bases, leaving 13 bases between the germline ends. Germline V gives CDR1 KGHSH, CDR2 LQKENI.

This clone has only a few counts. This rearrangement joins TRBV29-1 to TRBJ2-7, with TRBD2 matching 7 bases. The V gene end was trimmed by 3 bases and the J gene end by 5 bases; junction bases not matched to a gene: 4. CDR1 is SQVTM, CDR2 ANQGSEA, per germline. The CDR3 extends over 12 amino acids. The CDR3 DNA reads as TGCAGCGTTGAGGGGGGGTTCGACGAGCAGTACTTC. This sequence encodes CSVEGGFDEQYF.

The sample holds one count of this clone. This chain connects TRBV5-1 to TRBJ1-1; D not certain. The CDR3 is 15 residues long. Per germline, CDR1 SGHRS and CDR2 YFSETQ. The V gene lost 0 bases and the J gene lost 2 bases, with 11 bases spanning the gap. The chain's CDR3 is CASSLDSRANTEAFF. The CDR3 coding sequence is TGCGCCAGCAGCTTGGACAGTCGAGCCAACACTGAAGCTTTCTTT.

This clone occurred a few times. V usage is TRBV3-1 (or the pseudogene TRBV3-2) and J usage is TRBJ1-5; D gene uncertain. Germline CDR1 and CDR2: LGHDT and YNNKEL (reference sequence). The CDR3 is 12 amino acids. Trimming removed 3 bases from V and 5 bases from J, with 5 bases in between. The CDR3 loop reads CASSQGHQPQHF. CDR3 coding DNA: TGTGCCAGCAGCCAGGGCCATCAGCCCCAGCATTTT.

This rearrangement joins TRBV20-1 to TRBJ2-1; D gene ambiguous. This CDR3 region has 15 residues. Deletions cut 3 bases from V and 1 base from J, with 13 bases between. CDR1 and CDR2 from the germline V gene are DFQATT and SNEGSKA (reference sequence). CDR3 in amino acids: CSASTFSRSYNEQFF. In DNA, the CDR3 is TGCAGTGCTAGTACTTTCAGCAGGTCCTACAATGAGCAGTTCTTC.

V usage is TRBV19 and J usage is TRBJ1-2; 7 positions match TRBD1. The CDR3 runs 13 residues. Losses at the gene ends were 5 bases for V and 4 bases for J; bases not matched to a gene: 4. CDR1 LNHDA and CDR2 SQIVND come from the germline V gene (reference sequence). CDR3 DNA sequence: TGTGCCAGTAGTGTCGACAGGGTCTATGGCTACACCTTC. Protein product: CASSVDRVYGYTF.

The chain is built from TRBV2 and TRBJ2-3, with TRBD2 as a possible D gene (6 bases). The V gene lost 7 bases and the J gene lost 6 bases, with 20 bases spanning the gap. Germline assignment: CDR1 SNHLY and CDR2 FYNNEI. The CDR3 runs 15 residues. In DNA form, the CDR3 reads TGTGCCAGCAATCTTCTTGGCGGTGGGGGGGATACGCAGTATTTT. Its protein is CASNLLGGGGDTQYF.

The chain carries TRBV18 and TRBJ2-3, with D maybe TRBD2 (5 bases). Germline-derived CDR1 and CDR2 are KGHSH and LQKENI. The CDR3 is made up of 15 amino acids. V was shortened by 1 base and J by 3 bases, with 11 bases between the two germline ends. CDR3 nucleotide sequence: TGTGCCAGCTCACCACGGGCGGGCGAAACAGATACGCAGTATTTT. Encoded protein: CASSPRAGETDTQYF.